A selection of T cell receptor beta chains follows, all from one sample in a study of long-term antiretroviral therapy in people with HIV. The assay was immunoSEQ multiplex PCR, and TCRdb's table has in-frame clones only and misses some. The table shows tens of thousands of clones, with approximately 80% occurring only once. The source was unsorted PBMCs, collected 0.6 years after starting antiretroviral therapy. These receptors were taken from a man younger than 35 with HIV. Both conserved end residues are part of each CDR3. A D gene is named only where the DNA matches it firmly. Rows give clone size only sometimes, using once, few, many, or a class for an expanded clone.

D gene: -
J gene: TRBJ2-3
V gene: TRBV6-5
clone size: few
CDR3 protein: CASSYSNSRDTQYF
CDR3 DNA: TGTGCCAGCAGTTACTCGAACTCTAGGGATACGCAGTATTTT

D gene: -
J gene: TRBJ1-5
V gene: TRBV18
clone size: -
CDR3 protein: CASSPGLSQPQHF
CDR3 DNA: TGTGCCAGCTCACCGGGGCTGAGTCAGCCCCAGCATTTT

D gene: -
J gene: TRBJ2-5
V gene: TRBV7-9
clone size: -
CDR3 protein: CASSLITGTQYF
CDR3 DNA: TGTGCCAGCAGCTTAATTACGGGGACCCAGTACTTC

D gene: -
J gene: TRBJ1-2
V gene: TRBV30
clone size: few
CDR3 protein: CAWRGDYGYTF
CDR3 DNA: TGTGCCTGGAGGGGTGACTATGGCTACACCTTC

D gene: TRBD1
J gene: TRBJ2-7
V gene: TRBV28
clone size: -
CDR3 protein: CASSFGQAYRQYF
CDR3 DNA: TGTGCCAGCAGTTTTGGACAGGCCTACCGGCAGTACTTC

D gene: -
J gene: TRBJ2-1
V gene: TRBV6-5
clone size: -
CDR3 protein: CASSYGSVNEQFF
CDR3 DNA: TGTGCCAGCAGTTATGGTAGCGTAAATGAGCAGTTCTTC

D gene: -
J gene: TRBJ1-1
V gene: TRBV11-3
clone size: -
CDR3 protein: CASSLSDQGTEAFF
CDR3 DNA: TGTGCCAGCAGCTTATCCGACCAGGGCACTGAAGCTTTCTTT

D gene: TRBD1
J gene: TRBJ2-2
V gene: TRBV5-1
clone size: -
CDR3 protein: CASSLGGQGNTGELFF
CDR3 DNA: TGCGCCAGCAGCTTGGGCGGACAGGGGAACACCGGGGAGCTGTTTTTT

D gene: TRBD1
J gene: TRBJ2-2
V gene: TRBV27
clone size: -
CDR3 protein: CASRTGAGELFF
CDR3 DNA: TGTGCCAGCAGGACAGGGGCCGGGGAGCTGTTTTTT

D gene: -
J gene: TRBJ2-1
V gene: TRBV19
clone size: -
CDR3 protein: CASSGLSSRSYNEQFF
CDR3 DNA: TGTGCCAGTAGCGGACTCTCATCTCGATCCTACAATGAGCAGTTCTTC

D gene: -
J gene: TRBJ2-7
V gene: TRBV10-3
clone size: few
CDR3 protein: CAITSGQRDYEQYF
CDR3 DNA: TGTGCCATCACTTCCGGACAGAGAGACTACGAGCAGTACTTC

D gene: -
J gene: TRBJ2-1
V gene: TRBV18
clone size: -
CDR3 protein: CASSPSRGGNNEQFF
CDR3 DNA: TGTGCCAGCTCACCAAGCAGGGGGGGGAACAATGAGCAGTTCTTC

D gene: -
J gene: TRBJ2-3
V gene: TRBV10-3
clone size: -
CDR3 protein: CAISGAGTDTQYF
CDR3 DNA: TGTGCCATCAGTGGGGCAGGGACAGATACGCAGTATTTT

D gene: -
J gene: TRBJ2-3
V gene: TRBV19
clone size: -
CDR3 protein: CASSRTAPDTQYF
CDR3 DNA: TGTGCCAGTAGTAGGACGGCCCCAGATACGCAGTATTTT

D gene: -
J gene: TRBJ1-1
V gene: TRBV5-5
clone size: -
CDR3 protein: CASSLYGYTNTEAFF
CDR3 DNA: TGTGCCAGCAGCTTGTATGGCTATACGAACACTGAAGCTTTCTTT

D gene: -
J gene: TRBJ2-1
V gene: TRBV5-3
clone size: -
CDR3 protein: CARSFCTGDCTYNEQFF
CDR3 DNA: TGTGCCAGAAGCTTCTGTACTGGAGATTGCACCTACAATGAGCAGTTCTTC

D gene: -
J gene: TRBJ2-7
V gene: TRBV27
clone size: once
CDR3 protein: CASSLRHSYEQYF
CDR3 DNA: TGTGCCAGCAGTTTACGACACTCCTACGAGCAGTACTTC

D gene: TRBD2
J gene: TRBJ2-5
V gene: TRBV25-1
clone size: -
CDR3 protein: CASSSGTSGILETQYF
CDR3 DNA: TGTGCCAGCAGCTCCGGGACTAGCGGGATTTTAGAGACCCAGTACTTC

D gene: -
J gene: TRBJ2-2
V gene: TRBV7-2
clone size: once
CDR3 protein: CASSLYSSPPTNTGELFF
CDR3 DNA: TGTGCCAGCAGCTTATATAGCAGTCCTCCCACAAACACCGGGGAGCTGTTTTTT

D gene: TRBD2
J gene: TRBJ2-7
V gene: TRBV4-2
clone size: -
CDR3 protein: CASSQLAGLSSYEQYF
CDR3 DNA: TGTGCCAGCAGCCAACTAGCGGGACTAAGCTCCTACGAGCAGTACTTC

D gene: TRBD2
J gene: TRBJ2-7
V gene: TRBV7-9
clone size: -
CDR3 protein: CASSTPRGLAGEQYF
CDR3 DNA: TGTGCCAGCAGCACTCCACGCGGACTAGCGGGTGAGCAGTACTTC

D gene: -
J gene: TRBJ1-2
V gene: TRBV28
clone size: -
CDR3 protein: CASSLGFYGYTF
CDR3 DNA: TGTGCCAGCAGTTTAGGTTTCTATGGCTACACCTTC

D gene: TRBD2
J gene: TRBJ2-2
V gene: TRBV7-9
clone size: -
CDR3 protein: CASNEEAGPSTGELFF
CDR3 DNA: TGTGCCAGCAACGAGGAAGCGGGACCCTCCACCGGGGAGCTGTTTTTT

D gene: -
J gene: TRBJ2-7
V gene: TRBV9
clone size: -
CDR3 protein: CASHPVRGAPVYEQYF
CDR3 DNA: TGTGCCAGCCATCCCGTTAGGGGGGCCCCCGTCTACGAGCAGTACTTC

D gene: TRBD1
J gene: TRBJ2-7
V gene: TRBV9
clone size: few
CDR3 protein: CASSVEAGRGLYEQYF
CDR3 DNA: TGTGCCAGCAGCGTAGAAGCGGGCAGGGGGCTCTACGAGCAGTACTTC

D gene: -
J gene: TRBJ2-2
V gene: TRBV28
clone size: -
CDR3 protein: CASSLGTGELFF
CDR3 DNA: TGTGCCAGCAGTTTGGGCACCGGGGAGCTGTTTTTT

D gene: -
J gene: TRBJ2-7
V gene: TRBV7-6
clone size: -
CDR3 protein: CASSLGVADSSYEQYF
CDR3 DNA: TGTGCCAGCAGCTTAGGAGTAGCCGACAGCTCCTACGAGCAGTACTTC

D gene: TRBD2
J gene: TRBJ2-7
V gene: TRBV4-1
clone size: -
CDR3 protein: CASSPGGDPGLAQEQYF
CDR3 DNA: TGCGCCAGCAGCCCGGGAGGTGATCCGGGGCTGGCCCAGGAGCAGTACTTC

D gene: -
J gene: TRBJ2-1
V gene: TRBV11-3
clone size: -
CDR3 protein: CASSPSGGEQFF
CDR3 DNA: TGTGCCAGCAGCCCCAGCGGTGGGGAGCAGTTCTTC

D gene: -
J gene: TRBJ1-2
V gene: TRBV7-9
clone size: -
CDR3 protein: CASSFGIRRDPGADYGYTF
CDR3 DNA: TGTGCCAGCAGCTTCGGGATCCGCCGGGACCCCGGGGCGGACTATGGCTACACCTTC

D gene: TRBD2
J gene: TRBJ2-7
V gene: TRBV10-2
clone size: -
CDR3 protein: CASSEFKSGLVNEQYF
CDR3 DNA: TGCGCCAGCAGTGAGTTCAAATCGGGACTAGTCAACGAGCAGTACTTC

D gene: -
J gene: TRBJ2-7
V gene: TRBV6-5
clone size: -
CDR3 protein: CASRPDGYYEQYF
CDR3 DNA: TGTGCCAGCAGGCCGGACGGATACTACGAGCAGTACTTC

D gene: -
J gene: TRBJ1-2
V gene: TRBV5-1
clone size: -
CDR3 protein: CASSSDRANYGYTF
CDR3 DNA: TGCGCCAGCAGCTCGGACAGAGCTAACTATGGCTACACCTTC

D gene: TRBD2
J gene: TRBJ2-5
V gene: TRBV5-6
clone size: -
CDR3 protein: CASSLVAGVIGETQYF
CDR3 DNA: TGTGCCAGCAGCTTGGTAGCGGGAGTTATCGGAGAGACCCAGTACTTC

D gene: TRBD2
J gene: TRBJ2-7
V gene: TRBV5-1
clone size: -
CDR3 protein: CASSLGTTRDEQYF
CDR3 DNA: TGCGCCAGCAGCTTAGGGACTACCCGGGACGAGCAGTACTTC

D gene: TRBD2
J gene: TRBJ2-2
V gene: TRBV2
clone size: -
CDR3 protein: CASRGGLAGVPGELFF
CDR3 DNA: TGTGCCAGCAGGGGGGGACTAGCGGGAGTACCCGGGGAGCTGTTTTTT

D gene: -
J gene: TRBJ2-1
V gene: TRBV7-2
clone size: -
CDR3 protein: CASSQQGRTYNEQFF
CDR3 DNA: TGTGCCAGCAGCCAACAGGGGAGGACCTACAATGAGCAGTTCTTC

D gene: -
J gene: TRBJ2-7
V gene: TRBV5-4
clone size: -
CDR3 protein: CASSRVGRQTYEQYF
CDR3 DNA: TGTGCCAGCAGCCGCGTGGGGAGACAAACTTACGAGCAGTACTTC

D gene: -
J gene: TRBJ1-5
V gene: TRBV19
clone size: -
CDR3 protein: CASSIESGGGNQPQHF
CDR3 DNA: TGTGCCAGTAGTATAGAATCGGGAGGGGGCAATCAGCCCCAGCATTTT

D gene: -
J gene: TRBJ2-1
V gene: TRBV27
clone size: -
CDR3 protein: CASSLGTDNEQFF
CDR3 DNA: TGTGCCAGCAGTTTAGGTACCGACAATGAGCAGTTCTTC

D gene: -
J gene: TRBJ1-1
V gene: TRBV6-5
clone size: once
CDR3 protein: CASSYGGEGTEAFF
CDR3 DNA: TGTGCCAGCAGTTACGGAGGGGAAGGCACTGAAGCTTTCTTT

D gene: -
J gene: TRBJ1-3
V gene: TRBV4-3
clone size: -
CDR3 protein: CASSQYLDISGNTIYF
CDR3 DNA: TGCGCCAGCAGCCAGTATTTGGACATTTCTGGAAACACCATATATTTT

D gene: -
J gene: TRBJ1-6
V gene: TRBV20-1
clone size: -
CDR3 protein: CSVSPLHF
CDR3 DNA: TGCAGTGTTTCACCCCTCCACTTT

D gene: -
J gene: TRBJ1-1
V gene: TRBV19
clone size: -
CDR3 protein: CASSMDPGSTEAFF
CDR3 DNA: TGTGCCAGTAGTATGGACCCCGGGAGCACTGAAGCTTTCTTT

D gene: -
J gene: TRBJ2-7
V gene: TRBV6-6
clone size: -
CDR3 protein: CASSSGAFQYEQYF
CDR3 DNA: TGTGCCAGCAGTTCCGGGGCTTTCCAGTACGAGCAGTACTTC

D gene: -
J gene: TRBJ2-4
V gene: TRBV7-8
clone size: -
CDR3 protein: CASSLVLAKNIQYF
CDR3 DNA: TGTGCCAGCAGCTTGGTGCTAGCCAAAAACATTCAGTACTTC

D gene: -
J gene: TRBJ1-5
V gene: TRBV6-1
clone size: few
CDR3 protein: CASSGLGGQPQHF
CDR3 DNA: TGTGCCAGCAGTGGTCTGGGGGGACAGCCCCAGCATTTT

D gene: TRBD1
J gene: TRBJ2-7
V gene: TRBV29-1
clone size: large
CDR3 protein: CSVEVGDRGYEQYF
CDR3 DNA: TGCAGCGTTGAAGTTGGGGACAGGGGCTACGAGCAGTACTTC

D gene: TRBD1
J gene: TRBJ2-7
V gene: TRBV5-1
clone size: -
CDR3 protein: CASSHRDRVREEQYF
CDR3 DNA: TGCGCCAGCAGCCACCGGGACAGGGTACGGGAGGAGCAGTACTTC

D gene: -
J gene: TRBJ2-3
V gene: TRBV7-2
clone size: -
CDR3 protein: CASSLMGGRAAVTDTQYF
CDR3 DNA: TGTGCCAGCAGCTTAATGGGGGGCAGGGCGGCTGTAACAGATACGCAGTATTTT

D gene: -
J gene: TRBJ1-2
V gene: TRBV6-5
clone size: -
CDR3 protein: CASSTTREHGYTF
CDR3 DNA: TGTGCCAGCAGTACCACAAGAGAACATGGCTACACCTTC

D gene: TRBD1
J gene: TRBJ2-7
V gene: TRBV5-1
clone size: -
CDR3 protein: CASSNPGQDYEQYF
CDR3 DNA: TGCGCCAGCAGCAACCCGGGACAGGACTACGAGCAGTACTTC

D gene: -
J gene: TRBJ2-6
V gene: TRBV6-5
clone size: -
CDR3 protein: CASSPDSGANVLTF
CDR3 DNA: TGTGCCAGCAGTCCGGACTCTGGGGCCAACGTCCTGACTTTC

D gene: -
J gene: TRBJ2-3
V gene: TRBV18
clone size: -
CDR3 protein: CASSPGAGLTDTQYF
CDR3 DNA: TGTGCCAGCTCACCGGGGGCAGGGTTGACAGATACGCAGTATTTT